Listed here are 23 T cell receptor beta chains from one sample, sequenced in a study of shared clonotypes between healthy human individuals. Naive-designated CD8 cells lacked CD45RO, were positively enriched for CCR7, and omitted terminally differentiated effector memory CD45RA+ cells. Profiled with immunoSEQ multiplex PCR; TCRdb holds only in-frame clones, not every one. Altogether around 2.1 million clones are present, roughly 91% being singletons, with the ten largest covering approximately 1.7%. Sequenced: naive CD8+ T cells from PBMCs. These receptors were taken from a man aged 18 to 29 in good health. Some clones in this sample may be carry-over from other donors' samples.

The genes are TRBV10-3 and TRBJ2-7, with TRBD2 matching 9 bases. This CDR3 region has 14 residues. V shed 6 bases and J 4 bases; nucleotides not matched to a gene: 7. CDR1 ENHRY and CDR2 SYGVKD come from the germline V gene. The chain's CDR3 is CAIRETSGDYEQYF. CDR3 sequence (DNA): TGTGCCATCAGGGAGACTAGCGGAGATTACGAGCAGTACTTC.

The chain links TRBV28 to TRBJ2-2, with 7 nucleotides matching TRBD1. Germline lookup yields CDR1 MDHEN and CDR2 SYDVKM. J gave up 3 bases and V 5 bases, and 12 bases lay outside the gene matches. The CDR3 is 17 amino acids. CDR3 sequence reads: CASSVRQGLKYTGELFF. Here the CDR3 DNA reads TGTGCCAGCAGTGTAAGACAGGGTCTGAAGTACACCGGGGAGCTGTTTTTT.

J is TRBJ2-7 and V is TRBV6-5; 9 nucleotides align to TRBD1. V dropped 4 bases and J dropped 4; count of bases not matched to a gene: 5. Germline V gives CDR1 MNHEY, CDR2 SVGAGI. The CDR3 loop spans 14 amino acids. The CDR3 DNA follows: TGTGCCAGCAGTTCCAGGACAGGGGCGTACGAGCAGTACTTC. As protein: CASSSRTGAYEQYF.

The genes are TRBV29-1 and TRBJ1-2; D gene unclear. This CDR3 region has 15 residues. Germline V CDR1 and CDR2: SQVTM, ANQGSEA. Trimming pared 1 base from V and 7 bases from J, leaving 19 bases between. CDR3 DNA sequence: TGCAGCGTTGAAGTCGCCTCGATTCCGAAGGGTGGCTACACCTTC. The encoded protein is CSVEVASIPKGGYTF.

V is TRBV5-4 and J is TRBJ2-3; no firm D call. V was cut by 7 bases and J by 2 bases, with 5 bases left in between. The germline gives CDR1 SGHNT, CDR2 YYREEE (reference sequence). The CDR3 totals 11 residues. CDR3 protein: CASVATDTQYF. The CDR3 bases are TGTGCCAGCGTGGCCACAGATACGCAGTATTTT.

The CDR3, as DNA: TGTGCCACCAGCAGACTCAAAGGGTGGGGAGACAATGAGCAGTTCTTC. This translates into CATSRLKGWGDNEQFF. The rearrangement joins TRBV15 to TRBJ2-1; a possible D gene is TRBD2 (5 bases). Deletions cut 2 bases from V and 5 bases from J, with 16 bases between. The germline CDR1 and CDR2 sequences are LNHNV and YYDKDF (reference sequence). The CDR3 is made up of 16 amino acids.

The chain couples TRBV6-5 to TRBJ2-5; no definite D call. The DNA end is more similar to TRBJ2-7, so the J call may be wrong. This CDR3 is built from 11 residues. The germline V gene encodes CDR1 MNHEY and CDR2 SVGAGI. CDR3 DNA sequence: TGTGCCAGCAAGGACCCCTACGAGCAGTACTTC. It specifies CASKDPYEQYF.

The V call is TRBV7-9, the J call TRBJ2-5; the D gene is possibly TRBD2 (6 bases). V was cut by 4 bases and J by 1 base, with 10 bases left in between. The CDR3 is 14 amino acids. The germline V gene encodes CDR1 SEHNR and CDR2 FQNEAQ (reference sequence). DNA of the CDR3: TGTGCCAGCAGCTCGATAGCGGTCCAAGAGACCCAGTACTTC. This codes for CASSSIAVQETQYF.

This chain links TRBV7-8 with TRBJ2-7; 9 positions agree with TRBD1. Trimming removed 4 bases from V and 0 bases from J; junction bases left unmatched: 10. The CDR3 runs to 17 residues. CDR1 is SGHVS, CDR2 FQNEAQ, per germline. This CDR3 reads CASSWSPGQGGSYEQYF. The CDR3 DNA follows: TGTGCCAGCAGCTGGTCGCCGGGACAGGGAGGCTCCTACGAGCAGTACTTC.

Note on this clone: At the DNA level, this CDR3 is encoded by other sequences in the same sample as well. This chain joins TRBV28 and TRBJ2-5, with 7 bases lining up with TRBD2. The germline V gene encodes CDR1 MDHEN and CDR2 SYDVKM. There are 12 residues in the CDR3. The trim removed 6 bases at V and 5 bases at J, leaving 3 bases unmatched. CDR3 sequence reads: CASSGSGETQYF. The CDR3 nucleotides read TGTGCCAGCAGCGGTAGCGGGGAGACCCAGTACTTC.

The V call is TRBV5-6, the J call TRBJ1-5, with 7 positions matching TRBD1. Per germline, CDR1 SGHDT and CDR2 YYEEEE. Losses at the gene ends were 2 bases for V and 5 bases for J; bases not matched to a gene: 10. The CDR3 totals 16 residues. DNA of the CDR3: TGTGCCAGCAGCTTTCAGGGACAGTGGGTCGATCAGCCCCAGCATTTT. Protein sequence: CASSFQGQWVDQPQHF.

V gene TRBV28 combines with J gene TRBJ1-5, with D perhaps TRBD1 (6 bases). V lost 5 bases and J 5 bases, leaving 19 bases between the germline ends. Per the germline V gene, CDR1 is MDHEN and CDR2 is SYDVKM. The CDR3 runs to 16 residues. The CDR3 coding sequence is TGTGCCAGCAGTGGGAGGGGGGCCTTAGGGGATCAGCCCCAGCATTTT. As protein: CASSGRGALGDQPQHF.

This chain connects TRBV18 to TRBJ2-3, with TRBD1 as a possible D gene (6 bases). Looked up from germline, CDR1 is KGHSH and CDR2 is LQKENI. V shed 4 bases and J shed 0 bases, with 17 bases lying between them. There are 17 residues in the CDR3. Here the CDR3 DNA reads TGTGCCAGCTCACGTTCAGGGTCCGGGACAAGCACAGATACGCAGTATTTT. This gives the protein CASSRSGSGTSTDTQYF.

The V gene is TRBV28, the J gene TRBJ2-7, with TRBD2 matching over 8 bases. The germline gives CDR1 MDHEN, CDR2 SYDVKM. Losses at the gene ends were 1 base for V and 3 bases for J; bases not matched to a gene: 20. CDR3 length: 20 amino acids. This CDR3 is CASSLFGVWGLVGGGYEQYF. DNA for the CDR3: TGTGCCAGCAGTTTATTTGGTGTCTGGGGACTAGTTGGGGGTGGCTACGAGCAGTACTTC.

The V call is TRBV5-8, the J call TRBJ2-5; D gene ambiguous. This CDR3 contains 15 residues. Trimming shortened V by 6 bases and J by 5 bases, and 20 bases separated the two germline ends. Germline assignment: CDR1 SGHTS and CDR2 YDEGEE. The CDR3 DNA reads as TGTGCCAGCACCATAAGCCGGGCGGTTCGGGAGACCCAGTACTTC. Translating gives CASTISRAVRETQYF.

This clone was observed a single time. The chain joins TRBV15 to TRBJ2-5; possible D gene TRBD2, 6 bases. Germline loops: CDR1 LNHNV, CDR2 YYDKDF (reference sequence). The CDR3 is made up of 16 amino acids. The V end was cut by 0 bases, the J end by 6 bases, with 17 bases between. Here the CDR3 reads CATSRDNRDGGKTQYF. CDR3 in DNA: TGTGCCACCAGCAGAGATAATCGGGACGGAGGGAAGACCCAGTACTTC.

This chain links TRBV6-5 with TRBJ2-1, with TRBD2 matching over 9 bases. The CDR3 loop spans 15 amino acids. Germline CDR1 reads MNHEY; CDR2 reads SVGAGI. Trimming took 4 bases from V and 9 from J; bases not matched to a gene: 10. The CDR3: CASSWLREGRGEQFF. DNA of the CDR3: TGTGCCAGCAGTTGGTTGCGGGAGGGCCGAGGTGAGCAGTTCTTC.

The genes are TRBV7-3 and TRBJ2-1; 9 bases agree with TRBD2. The germline gives CDR1 SGHTA, CDR2 FQGTGA. The CDR3 length is 15 residues. Germline trimming cut 2 bases from V and 8 bases from J; bases unmatched to any gene: 7. CDR3 protein: CASSLLSGSTDEQFF. CDR3 DNA sequence: TGTGCCAGCAGCTTACTTAGCGGGAGTACGGATGAGCAGTTCTTC.

The chain combines TRBV2 with TRBJ2-2; a weak D match, TRBD2 (5 bases). Per the germline V gene, CDR1 is SNHLY and CDR2 is FYNNEI. V lost 4 bases and J lost 6, with 21 bases in between. The CDR3 loop spans 17 amino acids. The CDR3 DNA reads as TGTGCCAGCAGTGCAGTTCGTCTAGCAAGACCCTCCGGGGAGCTGTTTTTT. It translates to CASSAVRLARPSGELFF. The whole variable domain, filled in from reference TRBV2 and TRBJ2-2, reads EPEVTQTPSHQVTQMGQEVILRCVPISNHLYFYWYRQILGQKVEFLVSFYNNEISEKSEIFDDQFSVERPDGSNFTLKIRSTKLEDSAMYFCASSAVRLARPSGELFFGEGSRLTVL.

V usage is TRBV28 and J usage is TRBJ2-1, with a possible D match to TRBD2 (5 bases). The germline gives CDR1 MDHEN, CDR2 SYDVKM. Trimming left V 4 bases short and J 9 bases short, with 25 bases between. CDR3 length: 17 amino acids. The CDR3 reads CASSSEHEGRGLGEQFF. Written as DNA, the CDR3 is TGTGCCAGCAGTTCCGAGCATGAGGGCCGAGGGCTCGGTGAGCAGTTCTTC.

CDR3 sequence reads: CATSPPLLAGGRVETQYF. The CDR3 region has the DNA TGTGCCACCAGCCCTCCTTTACTAGCGGGAGGTCGGGTGGAGACCCAGTACTTC. This chain uses TRBV15 with TRBJ2-5, with TRBD2 matching 12 bases. CDR1 is LNHNV, CDR2 YYDKDF, per germline (reference sequence). The CDR3 covers 18 residues. The V segment lost 5 bases and the J segment 5 bases; nucleotides outside the gene matches: 15. Complete variable domain (other parts from reference TRBV15 and TRBJ2-5): DAMVIQNPRYQVTQFGKPVTLSCSQTLNHNVMYWYQQKSSQAPKLLFHYYDKDFNNEADTPDNFQSRRPNTSFCFLDIRSPGLGDTAMYLCATSPPLLAGGRVETQYFGPGTRLLVL.

V gene TRBV28 combines with J gene TRBJ1-3, with D unclear. The V gene lost 1 base and the J gene lost 2 bases, with 9 bases spanning the gap. CDR1 is MDHEN, CDR2 SYDVKM, per germline. The CDR3 loop spans 15 amino acids. This chain's CDR3 is CASSLFPTPGNTIYF. Here the CDR3 DNA reads TGTGCCAGCAGTTTATTCCCTACCCCTGGAAACACCATATATTTT.

CDR3 bases: TGTGCCAGCAGCTCCACTGTACTAGCAGGGCCCAAAAGGAATGAGCAGTTCTTC. This encodes CASSSTVLAGPKRNEQFF. The gene calls are TRBV7-6 and TRBJ2-1; possibly TRBD2 for D (6 bases). Germline V CDR1 and CDR2: SGHVS, FNYEAQ. The CDR3 runs to 18 residues. With 4 bases removed from V and 7 bases from J, the gap between germline ends came to 26 bases. Supplemented by reference TRBV7-6 and TRBJ2-1, the full variable domain reads GAGVSQSPRYKVTKRGQDVALRCDPISGHVSLYWYRQALGQGPEFLTYFNYEAQQDKSGLPNDRFSAERPEGSISTLTIQRTEQRDSAMYRCASSSTVLAGPKRNEQFFGPGTRLTVL.